This entry features one T cell receptor beta chain sequence. Its antigen remains unidentified. One base away there is no much larger clone; base qualities are not given. This record belongs to a study of shared clonotypes between healthy human individuals (dated by TCRdb to the early 2020s). About the study as a whole: A few men and a couple of women, aged 18 to 49 years, made up the cohort. For each donor, CD4 naive and CD4 memory were each run on three plates, CD8 naive on two plates, and CD8 memory on one plate. The study deeply sequenced blood TCR repertoires of 5 or 6 healthy adults to estimate repertoire size and the extent of clonotype sharing between individuals. Libraries were prepared and TCR repertoires were sequenced by different laboratories using diverse techniques, in order to increase sequencing depth and limit assay-specific biases. Between about 0.8 and 9 billion PBMCs per donor were obtained by leukapheresis.

Findings and caveats that apply to the study as a whole: Because the study included only a small number of donors, the genetic and exposure-history diversity represented was limited. Sharing across a handful of donors was observed for approximately 5% of naive CD4, 3.5% of naive CD8, around 2.5% of memory CD4, and around 0.44% of memory CD8 clonotypes. Clonotypes shared by all four sorted-subset donors showed higher generation probabilities than non-shared clonotypes. Based on pairwise subsampling, the degree of clonotype sharing among donors was expected to be affected by sequencing depth. Incomplete sequencing was indicated by rarefaction of sorted-subset datasets, despite the large sequencing depth. Only blood was sampled, and tissue TCR repertoires likely differ from those in blood. Naive subsets generally had larger estimated clonotype richness than memory subsets did.

Healthy HIV-negative adults with no recently reported acute infections or vaccinations were included as donors. All donors were Caucasian adults living in Nashville, Tennessee, USA. CD4+ T cells were enriched by magnetic negative selection, after which naive cells were positively selected on CD45RA and the negative fraction was taken as the memory subset. Blood was obtained by leukapheresis, after which PBMCs were separated by Ficoll-Histopaque density gradient centrifugation and cryopreserved in liquid nitrogen vapor phase. Analytical flow cytometry was used to check the purity and quantity of every magnetically sorted T cell population. From each sorted fraction, genomic DNA was isolated and quantified by UV absorbance on a Nanodrop 2000c. The junction carries 13 bases between V and J, which are trimmed by 3 bases and 0 bases respectively. From the germline V gene, CDR1 is WSHSY and CDR2 is SAAADI. Counted from cysteine to phenylalanine, this CDR3 has 16 amino acids. Only the CDR3 region is kept as DNA, spanning 48 bases read in frame from base 1.

Using the deep immunoSEQ assay, TCR CDR3 regions were amplified from genomic DNA by multiplex PCR. For each cell subset, the extracted genomic DNA was distributed evenly across all wells of several immunoSEQ 96-well plates, and each plate served as one replicate. For sorted subsets, each replicate PCR was loaded with 200 ng genomic DNA, equivalent to 30,000 or so T cell genomes. Purified libraries were quantified with a Qubit 3.0 fluorometer, sized on a Bioanalyzer 2100, and re-quantified with the KAPA Library Quantification kit. Every immunoSEQ 96-well plate was sequenced on a dedicated single-read 150-cycle Illumina NextSeq 550 flow cell. The authors processed their data as follows. The immunoSEQ output contained only junctional sequences without quality scores, so filtering could not match that applied to full-length reads. Sequences were annotated with PyIR, a Python wrapper for IgBLAST v1.9, and V/J genes and CDR3 were assigned using IMGT germline references. Reads were removed for weak V/J assignments (E-value above 1e-6), missing CDR3, stop codons, out-of-frame junctions, or ambiguous translated residues. V3J clonotypes were defined as sequences sharing an identical inferred V gene, J gene, and CDR3 amino acid sequence. To compute the percentage overlap between repertoires, the number of shared unique clonotypes was divided by the size of the smaller repertoire. Repertoire richness was assessed with RTK rarefaction, the Chao1 estimator, and Recon v2.1 estimates of unobserved clonotypes. For all TCRbeta clonotypes obtained by the gDNA method from a handful of donors, generation probabilities were computed with OLGA. TCRdb re-hosts the immuneACCESS table, in-frame sequences only. Its copies lack some clones; in the studies checked, an unresolved V gene accounts for under half of them, and the cause for the rest is not known. The V and J calls and clone size are taken from that table; D and trimming were inferred from the DNA. The sample records roughly 1 million clones, 70% to 80% of which are singletons. The ten largest clonotypes hold 0.5% to 0.6% of the sample.

Recombination connected TRBV10-2 to TRBJ2-3, with TRBD1 as a weak D call on 6 bases. The TCR sequence derives from a young man in good health. Some clones in this sample may be carry-over from other donors' samples. Specimen: memory CD4+ T cells from PBMCs. This sample's cell subset or site label indicates: CD45RA-negative fraction. The base sequence is TGCGCCAGCAGTGATCATTTTGGACAGAGCACAGATACGCAGTATTTT. It specifies CASSDHFGQSTDTQYF.